These T cell receptor beta chains were read from a single sample in a study of sequential checkpoint blockade in melanoma. The table came from immunoSEQ multiplex PCR; TCRdb's copy has only in-frame clones and leaves some out. The table lists over 10,000 clones, approximately 79% of them singletons, with 40% to 60% in the top ten. The sample in question was CD8+ T cells sorted from blood (inferred from file names), obtained from a patient given nivolumab and ipilimumab in sequence. Every receptor here comes from a human patient with melanoma. Some clones in this sample may be carry-over from other donors' samples. Both conserved end residues are part of each CDR3. Fields, in order: clone size, J gene, D gene, V gene, CDR3 protein, CDR3 DNA. The D gene is left open where the match is weak. Expanded clones get a size class; other rows say once, few or many, or leave the size out.

abundance: .
j_gene: TRBJ2-4
d_gene: .
v_gene: TRBV28
CDR3aa: CATLGEGAKNIQYF
CDR3nt: TGTGCCACTCTAGGGGAAGGGGCCAAAAACATTCAGTACTTC

abundance: few
j_gene: TRBJ1-4
d_gene: TRBD1
v_gene: TRBV4-1
CDR3aa: CASSLRQGSEKLFF
CDR3nt: TGCGCCAGCAGCCTCAGACAGGGTAGTGAAAAACTGTTTTTT

abundance: few
j_gene: TRBJ1-3
d_gene: .
v_gene: TRBV15
CDR3aa: CATSPAGFQTRSGNTIYF
CDR3nt: TGTGCCACCAGCCCCGCCGGTTTTCAGACCAGGTCAGGAAACACCATATATTTT

abundance: once
j_gene: TRBJ2-7
d_gene: .
v_gene: TRBV7-9
CDR3aa: CASSSRDKAYEQYF
CDR3nt: TGTGCCAGCAGCTCCAGGGATAAGGCCTACGAGCAGTACTTC

abundance: .
j_gene: TRBJ2-1
d_gene: .
v_gene: TRBV7-2
CDR3aa: CASSLELGGAPYNEQFF
CDR3nt: TGTGCCAGCAGCTTAGAGCTGGGCGGGGCCCCCTACAATGAGCAGTTCTTC

abundance: .
j_gene: TRBJ1-2
d_gene: TRBD1
v_gene: TRBV25-1
CDR3aa: CASEEGQGALGYGYTF
CDR3nt: TGTGCCAGCGAGGAGGGACAGGGGGCTTTAGGATATGGCTACACCTTC

abundance: few
j_gene: TRBJ1-1
d_gene: .
v_gene: TRBV1
CDR3aa: CASSPNRNTEAFF
CDR3nt: TGCGCCAGCAGCCCTAATAGGAACACTGAAGCTTTCTTT

abundance: .
j_gene: TRBJ1-1
d_gene: .
v_gene: TRBV11-2
CDR3aa: CASSLVLQFGMNTEAFF
CDR3nt: TGTGCCAGCAGCTTAGTTTTACAGTTCGGAATGAACACTGAAGCTTTCTTT

abundance: .
j_gene: TRBJ2-3
d_gene: .
v_gene: TRBV4-2
CDR3aa: CASSPWFPGGRTDTQYF
CDR3nt: TGTGCCAGCAGCCCGTGGTTTCCGGGGGGCCGCACAGATACGCAGTATTTT

abundance: once
j_gene: TRBJ2-7
d_gene: .
v_gene: TRBV10-3
CDR3aa: CAISGSPAGASYEQYF
CDR3nt: TGTGCCATCAGTGGGTCCCCGGCGGGGGCCTCCTACGAGCAGTACTTC

abundance: .
j_gene: TRBJ2-7
d_gene: TRBD2
v_gene: TRBV5-4
CDR3aa: CASSPRGGLHYEQYF
CDR3nt: TGTGCCAGCAGCCCTCGGGGGGGCTTACACTACGAGCAGTACTTC

abundance: .
j_gene: TRBJ1-2
d_gene: TRBD1
v_gene: TRBV10-3
CDR3aa: CAISDPGQGLGRFHTF
CDR3nt: TGTGCCATCAGTGACCCGGGACAGGGCCTCGGCCGCTTCCACACCTTC

abundance: .
j_gene: TRBJ2-3
d_gene: .
v_gene: TRBV30
CDR3aa: CAWSSAPGFFTDTQYF
CDR3nt: TGTGCCTGGAGTTCAGCCCCCGGGTTCTTCACAGATACGCAGTATTTT

abundance: .
j_gene: TRBJ2-3
d_gene: TRBD2
v_gene: TRBV28
CDR3aa: CASSFISGGLSTDTQYF
CDR3nt: TGTGCCAGCAGTTTTATTAGCGGGGGACTGAGCACAGATACGCAGTATTTT

abundance: .
j_gene: TRBJ1-6
d_gene: TRBD1
v_gene: TRBV19
CDR3aa: CASSPHRGLNNSPLHF
CDR3nt: TGTGCCAGTAGTCCCCACAGGGGGCTAAATAATTCACCCCTCCACTTT

abundance: .
j_gene: TRBJ1-5
d_gene: .
v_gene: TRBV1
CDR3aa: CTSSPILEAHHSYQPQHF
CDR3nt: TGCACCAGCAGCCCGATTCTCGAGGCCCACCATTCTTATCAGCCCCAGCATTTT

abundance: .
j_gene: TRBJ2-7
d_gene: TRBD2
v_gene: TRBV4-1
CDR3aa: CASSQAGPGTSYEQYF
CDR3nt: TGCGCCAGCAGCCAAGCGGGTCCGGGGACTAGCTACGAGCAGTACTTC

abundance: .
j_gene: TRBJ2-2
d_gene: TRBD2
v_gene: TRBV14
CDR3aa: CASSQEPGLAGETIMNTGELFF
CDR3nt: TGTGCCAGCAGCCAAGAACCGGGACTAGCGGGGGAGACAATCATGAACACCGGGGAGCTGTTTTTT

abundance: .
j_gene: TRBJ2-7
d_gene: .
v_gene: TRBV6-1
CDR3aa: CASREATSYEQYF
CDR3nt: TGTGCCAGCAGAGAGGCGACCTCCTACGAGCAGTACTTC

abundance: .
j_gene: TRBJ1-1
d_gene: .
v_gene: TRBV6-5
CDR3aa: CASRFDEDTEAFF
CDR3nt: TGTGCCAGCCGATTTGACGAGGACACTGAAGCTTTCTTT

abundance: few
j_gene: TRBJ2-7
d_gene: .
v_gene: TRBV28
CDR3aa: CASSFQYGPGSTYEQYF
CDR3nt: TGTGCCAGCAGTTTTCAGTACGGCCCGGGGTCTACCTACGAGCAGTACTTC

abundance: .
j_gene: TRBJ2-7
d_gene: .
v_gene: TRBV19
CDR3aa: CASSIVGDYEQYF
CDR3nt: TGTGCCAGTAGTATAGTTGGAGACTACGAGCAGTACTTC

abundance: .
j_gene: TRBJ2-7
d_gene: TRBD2
v_gene: TRBV30
CDR3aa: CAWSVPTSGGAGEQYF
CDR3nt: TGTGCCTGGAGTGTACCGACTAGCGGGGGGGCCGGCGAGCAGTACTTC

abundance: .
j_gene: TRBJ2-5
d_gene: .
v_gene: TRBV28
CDR3aa: CASSLAQVRRQETQYF
CDR3nt: TGTGCCAGCAGTTTGGCCCAAGTGCGGAGGCAAGAGACCCAGTACTTC

abundance: .
j_gene: TRBJ1-2
d_gene: TRBD1
v_gene: TRBV27
CDR3aa: CASSFSGQGDAWGYTF
CDR3nt: TGTGCCAGCAGTTTCTCCGGACAGGGGGATGCCTGGGGCTACACCTTC

abundance: once
j_gene: TRBJ2-1
d_gene: TRBD2
v_gene: TRBV9
CDR3aa: CASTPPAGGHEQFF
CDR3nt: TGTGCCAGCACCCCGCCCGCGGGGGGCCATGAGCAGTTCTTC

abundance: few
j_gene: TRBJ2-7
d_gene: .
v_gene: TRBV10-3
CDR3aa: CAISEALAGYEQYF
CDR3nt: TGTGCCATCAGTGAGGCGCTAGCTGGCTACGAGCAGTACTTC

abundance: .
j_gene: TRBJ1-1
d_gene: .
v_gene: TRBV27
CDR3aa: CASSKQGNYAFF
CDR3nt: TGTGCCAGCAGTAAACAGGGAAATTATGCTTTCTTT

abundance: .
j_gene: TRBJ2-2
d_gene: TRBD1
v_gene: TRBV7-2
CDR3aa: CASSLILVGQSYTGELFF
CDR3nt: TGTGCCAGCAGCTTAATATTAGTGGGACAGAGCTACACCGGGGAGCTGTTTTTT

abundance: few
j_gene: TRBJ2-7
d_gene: .
v_gene: TRBV4-2
CDR3aa: CASSLETRGDREQYF
CDR3nt: TGTGCCAGCAGCTTAGAGACCAGGGGTGATCGCGAGCAGTACTTC

abundance: .
j_gene: TRBJ1-5
d_gene: TRBD1
v_gene: TRBV5-1
CDR3aa: CASSSGQGAEPQHF
CDR3nt: TGCGCCAGCAGCTCCGGACAGGGTGCGGAGCCCCAGCATTTT

abundance: .
j_gene: TRBJ2-3
d_gene: TRBD2
v_gene: TRBV7-3
CDR3aa: CASSQSGGRLDTQYF
CDR3nt: TGTGCCAGCAGCCAGAGCGGGGGCCGTCTTGATACGCAGTATTTT

abundance: .
j_gene: TRBJ1-4
d_gene: .
v_gene: TRBV7-6
CDR3aa: CASSLVPLDRPNEKLFF
CDR3nt: TGTGCCAGCAGCTTAGTACCCTTGGACAGACCTAATGAAAAACTGTTTTTT

abundance: .
j_gene: TRBJ1-1
d_gene: .
v_gene: TRBV30
CDR3aa: CACTGMRAEAFF
CDR3nt: TGTGCCTGCACAGGGATGAGGGCTGAAGCTTTCTTT

abundance: .
j_gene: TRBJ2-7
d_gene: TRBD1
v_gene: TRBV28
CDR3aa: CASSFDRVGDEQYF
CDR3nt: TGTGCCAGCAGTTTTGACAGGGTCGGCGACGAGCAGTACTTC

abundance: once
j_gene: TRBJ1-2
d_gene: .
v_gene: TRBV11-3
CDR3aa: CASSLDPGHPYGYTF
CDR3nt: TGTGCCAGCAGCTTAGATCCGGGACACCCGTATGGCTACACCTTC

abundance: few
j_gene: TRBJ2-7
d_gene: .
v_gene: TRBV7-6
CDR3aa: CASSFRDWGDYEQYF
CDR3nt: TGTGCCAGCAGCTTTCGGGACTGGGGGGACTACGAGCAGTACTTC